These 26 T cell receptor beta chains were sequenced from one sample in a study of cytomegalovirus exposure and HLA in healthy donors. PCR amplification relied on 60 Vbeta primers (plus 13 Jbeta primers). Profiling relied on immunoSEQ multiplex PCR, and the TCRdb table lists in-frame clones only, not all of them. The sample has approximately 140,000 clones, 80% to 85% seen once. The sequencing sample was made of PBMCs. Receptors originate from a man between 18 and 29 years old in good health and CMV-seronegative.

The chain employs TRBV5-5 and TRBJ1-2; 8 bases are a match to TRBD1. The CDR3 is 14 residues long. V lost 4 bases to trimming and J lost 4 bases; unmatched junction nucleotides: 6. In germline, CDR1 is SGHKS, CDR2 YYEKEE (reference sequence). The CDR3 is CASSRVGQGYGYTF. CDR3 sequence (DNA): TGTGCCAGCAGCAGAGTAGGACAGGGCTATGGCTACACCTTC.

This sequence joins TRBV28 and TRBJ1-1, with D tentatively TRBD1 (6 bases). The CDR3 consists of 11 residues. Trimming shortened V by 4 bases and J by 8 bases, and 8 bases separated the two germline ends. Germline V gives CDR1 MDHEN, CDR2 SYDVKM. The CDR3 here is CASSYRVEAFF. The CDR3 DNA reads TGTGCCAGCAGTTACAGGGTGGAAGCTTTCTTT.

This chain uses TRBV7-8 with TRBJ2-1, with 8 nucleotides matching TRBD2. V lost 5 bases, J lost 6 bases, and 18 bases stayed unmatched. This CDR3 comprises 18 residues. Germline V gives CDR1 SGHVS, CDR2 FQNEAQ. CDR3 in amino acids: CASSPPFRLAGGRNEQFF. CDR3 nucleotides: TGTGCCAGCAGCCCGCCGTTCCGGTTGGCGGGGGGTCGCAATGAGCAGTTCTTC. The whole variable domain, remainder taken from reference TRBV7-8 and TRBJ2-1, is GAGVSQSPRYKVAKRGQDVALRCDPISGHVSLFWYQQALGQGPEFLTYFQNEAQLDKSGLPSDRFFAERPEGSVSTLKIQRTQQEDSAVYLCASSPPFRLAGGRNEQFFGPGTRLTVL.

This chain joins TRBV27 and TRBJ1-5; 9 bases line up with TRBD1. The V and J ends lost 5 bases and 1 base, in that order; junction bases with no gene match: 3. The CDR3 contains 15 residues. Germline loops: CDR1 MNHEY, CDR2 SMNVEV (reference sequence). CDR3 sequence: CASSAGTGSNQPQHF. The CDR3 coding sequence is TGTGCCAGCAGTGCGGGGACAGGGAGCAATCAGCCCCAGCATTTT.

The CDR3 DNA follows: TGTGCCCGGGGACAGTCCTATGGCTACACCTTC. It specifies CARGQSYGYTF. This chain joins TRBV30 and TRBJ1-2, with TRBD1 matching over 7 bases. Germline trimming cut 8 bases from V and 4 bases from J; bases unmatched to any gene: 4. CDR1 GTSNPN and CDR2 SVGIG come from the germline V gene (reference sequence). The CDR3 extends over 11 amino acids.

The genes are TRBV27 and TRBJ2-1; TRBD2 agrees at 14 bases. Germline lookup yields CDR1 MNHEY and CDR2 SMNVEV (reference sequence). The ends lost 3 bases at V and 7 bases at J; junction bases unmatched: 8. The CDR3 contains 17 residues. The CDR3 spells CASSFMTSGGAGNEQFF. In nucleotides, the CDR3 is TGTGCCAGCAGTTTTATGACTAGCGGGGGGGCAGGGAATGAGCAGTTCTTC.

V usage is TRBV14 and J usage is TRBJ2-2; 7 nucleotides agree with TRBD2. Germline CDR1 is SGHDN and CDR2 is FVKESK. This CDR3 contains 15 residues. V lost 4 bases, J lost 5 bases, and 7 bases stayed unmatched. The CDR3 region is CASSRSGGSTGELFF. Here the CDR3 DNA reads TGTGCCAGCAGCCGATCGGGGGGAAGTACCGGGGAGCTGTTTTTT.

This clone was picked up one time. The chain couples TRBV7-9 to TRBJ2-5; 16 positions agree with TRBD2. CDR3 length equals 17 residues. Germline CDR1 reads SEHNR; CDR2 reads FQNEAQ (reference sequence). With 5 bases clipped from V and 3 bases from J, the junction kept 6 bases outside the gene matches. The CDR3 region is CASSPGTSGGAKETQYF. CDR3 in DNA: TGTGCCAGCAGCCCCGGGACTAGCGGGGGGGCTAAAGAGACCCAGTACTTC.

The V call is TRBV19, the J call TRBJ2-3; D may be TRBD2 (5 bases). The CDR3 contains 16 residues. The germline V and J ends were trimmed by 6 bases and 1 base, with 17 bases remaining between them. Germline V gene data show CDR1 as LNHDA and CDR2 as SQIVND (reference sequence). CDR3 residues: CASSPRGAAGTDTQYF. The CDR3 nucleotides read TGTGCCAGTAGCCCCCGGGGTGCGGCGGGCACAGATACGCAGTATTTT.

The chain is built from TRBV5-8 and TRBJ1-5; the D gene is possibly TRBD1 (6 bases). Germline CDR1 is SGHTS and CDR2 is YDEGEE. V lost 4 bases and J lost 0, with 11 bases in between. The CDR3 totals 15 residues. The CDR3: CASSGGHTSNQPQHF. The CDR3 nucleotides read TGTGCCAGCAGCGGGGGACATACTAGCAATCAGCCCCAGCATTTT.

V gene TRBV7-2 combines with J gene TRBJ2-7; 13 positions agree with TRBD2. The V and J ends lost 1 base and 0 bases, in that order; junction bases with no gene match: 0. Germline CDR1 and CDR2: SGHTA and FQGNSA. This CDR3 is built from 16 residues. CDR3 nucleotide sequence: TGTGCCAGCAGCTTAGGACTAGCGGGGGGCTCCTACGAGCAGTACTTC. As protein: CASSLGLAGGSYEQYF.

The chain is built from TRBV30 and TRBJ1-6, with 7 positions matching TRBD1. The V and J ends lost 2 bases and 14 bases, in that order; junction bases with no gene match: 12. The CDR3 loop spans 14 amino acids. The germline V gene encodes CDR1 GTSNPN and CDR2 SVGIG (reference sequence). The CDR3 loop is CAWSPGTAAGSLHF. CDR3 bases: TGTGCCTGGAGTCCCGGGACAGCGGCTGGGTCCCTCCACTTT. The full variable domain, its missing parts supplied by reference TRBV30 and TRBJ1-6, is SQTIHQWPATLVQPVGSPLSLECTVEGTSNPNLYWYRQAAGRGLQLLFYSVGIGQISSEVPQNLSASRPQDRQFILSSKKLLLSDSGFYLCAWSPGTAAGSLHFGNGTRLTVT.

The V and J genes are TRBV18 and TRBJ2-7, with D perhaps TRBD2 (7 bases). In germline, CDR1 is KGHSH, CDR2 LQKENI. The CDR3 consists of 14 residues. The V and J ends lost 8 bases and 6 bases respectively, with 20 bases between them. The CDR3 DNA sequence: TGTGCCAGCCTGGGGCGGGGGCTCGGGCGCGAGCAGTACTTC. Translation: CASLGRGLGREQYF.

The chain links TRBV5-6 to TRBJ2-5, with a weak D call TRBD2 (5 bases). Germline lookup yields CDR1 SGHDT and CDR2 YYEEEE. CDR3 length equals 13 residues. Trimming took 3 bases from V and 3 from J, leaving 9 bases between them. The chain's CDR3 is CASSSRGKETQYF. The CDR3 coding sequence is TGTGCCAGCAGCTCCCGGGGAAAAGAGACCCAGTACTTC.

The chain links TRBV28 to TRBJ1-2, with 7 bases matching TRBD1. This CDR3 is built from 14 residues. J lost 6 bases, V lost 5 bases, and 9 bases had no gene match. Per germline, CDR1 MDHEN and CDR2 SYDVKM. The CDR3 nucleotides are TGTGCCAGCAGTCGGTATGACAGGGTAGATGGCTACACCTTC. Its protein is CASSRYDRVDGYTF.

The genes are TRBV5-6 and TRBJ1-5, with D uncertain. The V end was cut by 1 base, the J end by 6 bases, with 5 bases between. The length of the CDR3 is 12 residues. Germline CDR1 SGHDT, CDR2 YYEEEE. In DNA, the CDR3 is TGTGCCAGCAGCTTGTTTAGTCAGCCCCAGCATTTT. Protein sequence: CASSLFSQPQHF. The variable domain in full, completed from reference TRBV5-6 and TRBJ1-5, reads DAGVTQSPTHLIKTRGQQVTLRCSPKSGHDTVSWYQQALGQGPQFIFQYYEEEERQRGNFPDRFSGHQFPNYSSELNVNALLLGDSALYLCASSLFSQPQHFGDGTRLSIL.

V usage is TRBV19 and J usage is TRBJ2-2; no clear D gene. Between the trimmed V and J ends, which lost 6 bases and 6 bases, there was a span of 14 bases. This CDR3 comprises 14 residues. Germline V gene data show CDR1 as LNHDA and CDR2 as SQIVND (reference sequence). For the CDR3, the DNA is TGTGCCAGTAGGCTAGGAGCACTCGCCGGGGAGCTGTTTTTT. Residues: CASRLGALAGELFF.

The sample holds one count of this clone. In DNA form, the CDR3 reads TGTGCCAGCAGCTTCACCCCCCCCTCTAGCGGGGGAACGAACACCGGGGAGCTGTTTTTT. Its protein product is CASSFTPPSSGGTNTGELFF. The chain has TRBV7-8 and TRBJ2-2, with 10 bases that match TRBD2. CDR1 is SGHVS and CDR2 is FQNEAQ in the germline V gene. The junction had 13 bases not matched to a gene; V was cut back by 3 bases and J by 0 bases. The CDR3 is made up of 20 amino acids. Drawing the rest from reference TRBV7-8 and TRBJ2-2, the complete variable domain is GAGVSQSPRYKVAKRGQDVALRCDPISGHVSLFWYQQALGQGPEFLTYFQNEAQLDKSGLPSDRFFAERPEGSVSTLKIQRTQQEDSAVYLCASSFTPPSSGGTNTGELFFGEGSRLTVL.

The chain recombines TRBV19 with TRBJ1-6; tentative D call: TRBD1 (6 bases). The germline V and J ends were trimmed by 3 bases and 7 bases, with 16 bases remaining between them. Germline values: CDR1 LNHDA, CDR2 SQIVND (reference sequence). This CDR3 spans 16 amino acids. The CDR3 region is CASSMGRDRMNSPLHF. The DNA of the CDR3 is TGTGCCAGTAGTATGGGTAGAGACAGGATGAATTCACCCCTCCACTTT.

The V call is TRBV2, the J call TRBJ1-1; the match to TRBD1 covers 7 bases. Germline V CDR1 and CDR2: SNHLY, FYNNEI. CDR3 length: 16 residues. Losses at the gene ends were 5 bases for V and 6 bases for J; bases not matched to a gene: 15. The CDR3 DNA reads TGTGCCAGCAGTTACCCGTTTAAGACAGGGAGAGCTGAAGCTTTCTTT. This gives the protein CASSYPFKTGRAEAFF.

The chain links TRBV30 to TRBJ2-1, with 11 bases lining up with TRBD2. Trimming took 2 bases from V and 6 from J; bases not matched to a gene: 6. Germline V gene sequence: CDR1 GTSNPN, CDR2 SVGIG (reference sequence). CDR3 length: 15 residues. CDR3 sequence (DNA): TGTGCCTGGAGTTTAGCGGGGGGGCGCGGCAATGAGCAGTTCTTC. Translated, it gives CAWSLAGGRGNEQFF.

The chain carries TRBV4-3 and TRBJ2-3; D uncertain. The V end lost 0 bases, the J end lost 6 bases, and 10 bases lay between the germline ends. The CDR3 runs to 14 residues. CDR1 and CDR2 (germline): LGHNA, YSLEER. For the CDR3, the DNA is TGCGCCAGCAGCCAAGACAGGCCAGAGGATACGCAGTATTTT. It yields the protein CASSQDRPEDTQYF.

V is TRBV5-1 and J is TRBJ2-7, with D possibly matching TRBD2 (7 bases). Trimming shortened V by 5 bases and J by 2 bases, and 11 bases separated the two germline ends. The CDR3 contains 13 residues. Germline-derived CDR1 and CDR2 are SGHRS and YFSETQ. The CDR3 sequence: CASRAGATYEQYF. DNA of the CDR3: TGCGCCAGCAGGGCGGGGGCTACCTACGAGCAGTACTTC.

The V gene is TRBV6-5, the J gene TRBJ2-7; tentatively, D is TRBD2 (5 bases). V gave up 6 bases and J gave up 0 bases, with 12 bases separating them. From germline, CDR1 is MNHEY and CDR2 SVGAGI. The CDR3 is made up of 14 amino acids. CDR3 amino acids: CASRGTGSSYEQYF. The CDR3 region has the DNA TGTGCCAGCAGAGGTACTGGGAGCTCCTACGAGCAGTACTTC.

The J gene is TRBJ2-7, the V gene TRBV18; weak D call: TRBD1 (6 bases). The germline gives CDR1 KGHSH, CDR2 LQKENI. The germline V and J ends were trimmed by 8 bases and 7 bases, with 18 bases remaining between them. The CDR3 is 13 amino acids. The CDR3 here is CASLRDGTSEQYF. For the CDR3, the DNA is TGTGCCAGCCTGAGGGACGGGACATCGGAGCAGTACTTC.

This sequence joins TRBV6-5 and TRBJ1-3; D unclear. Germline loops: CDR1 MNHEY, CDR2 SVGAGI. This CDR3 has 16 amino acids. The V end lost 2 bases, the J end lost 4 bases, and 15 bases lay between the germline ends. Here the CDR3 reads CASSYGLPSAGNTIYF. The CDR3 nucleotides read TGTGCCAGCAGTTACGGCCTCCCCAGTGCCGGAAACACCATATATTTT.